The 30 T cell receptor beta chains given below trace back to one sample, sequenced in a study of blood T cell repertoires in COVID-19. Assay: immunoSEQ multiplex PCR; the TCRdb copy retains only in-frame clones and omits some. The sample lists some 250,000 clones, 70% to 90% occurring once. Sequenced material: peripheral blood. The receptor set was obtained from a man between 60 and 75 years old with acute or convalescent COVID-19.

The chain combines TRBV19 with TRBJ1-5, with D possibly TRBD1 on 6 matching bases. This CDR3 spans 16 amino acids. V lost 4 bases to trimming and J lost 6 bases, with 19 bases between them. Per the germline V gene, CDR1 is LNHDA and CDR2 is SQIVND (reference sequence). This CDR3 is CASSTRTGQKIQPQHF. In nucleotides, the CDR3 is TGTGCCAGTAGTACAAGGACCGGACAGAAGATTCAGCCCCAGCATTTT.

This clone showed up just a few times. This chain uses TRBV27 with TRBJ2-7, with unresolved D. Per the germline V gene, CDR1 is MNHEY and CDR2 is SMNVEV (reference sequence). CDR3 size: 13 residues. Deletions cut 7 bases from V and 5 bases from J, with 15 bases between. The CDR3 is CASKRPHQDEQYF. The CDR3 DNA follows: TGTGCCAGCAAACGGCCCCACCAGGACGAGCAGTACTTC.

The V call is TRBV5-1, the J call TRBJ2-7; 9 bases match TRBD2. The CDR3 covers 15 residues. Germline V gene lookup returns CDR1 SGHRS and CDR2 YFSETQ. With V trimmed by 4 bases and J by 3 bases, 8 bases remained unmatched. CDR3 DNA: TGCGCCAGCAGCACGGGACTAGCAGAATTCTACGAGCAGTACTTC. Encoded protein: CASSTGLAEFYEQYF.

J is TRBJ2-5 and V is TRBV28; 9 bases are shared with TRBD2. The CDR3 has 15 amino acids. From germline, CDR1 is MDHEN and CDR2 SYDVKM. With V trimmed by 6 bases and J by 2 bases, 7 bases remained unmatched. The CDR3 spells CASRKAGGWQETQYF. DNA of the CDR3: TGTGCCAGCAGGAAGGCGGGAGGGTGGCAAGAGACCCAGTACTTC.

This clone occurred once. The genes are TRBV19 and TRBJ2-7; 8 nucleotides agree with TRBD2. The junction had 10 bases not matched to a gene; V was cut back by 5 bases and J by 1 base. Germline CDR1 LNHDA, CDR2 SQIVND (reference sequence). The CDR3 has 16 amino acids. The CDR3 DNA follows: TGTGCCAGTAGTGGAGATACGGGAGGGGCATCCTACGAGCAGTACTTC. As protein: CASSGDTGGASYEQYF.

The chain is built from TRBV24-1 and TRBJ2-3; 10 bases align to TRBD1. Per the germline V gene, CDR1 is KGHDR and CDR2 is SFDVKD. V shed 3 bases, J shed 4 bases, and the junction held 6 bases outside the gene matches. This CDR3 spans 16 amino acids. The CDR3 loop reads CATSDTGTGVSDTQYF. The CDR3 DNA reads TGTGCCACCAGTGATACCGGGACAGGGGTGTCAGATACGCAGTATTTT.

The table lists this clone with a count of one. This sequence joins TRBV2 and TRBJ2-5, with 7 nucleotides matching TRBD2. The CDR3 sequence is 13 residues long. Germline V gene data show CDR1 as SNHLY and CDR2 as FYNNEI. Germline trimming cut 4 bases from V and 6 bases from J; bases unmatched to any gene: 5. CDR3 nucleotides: TGTGCCAGCAGTGGGGCTAGCGGCCAGACCCAGTACTTC. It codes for CASSGASGQTQYF.

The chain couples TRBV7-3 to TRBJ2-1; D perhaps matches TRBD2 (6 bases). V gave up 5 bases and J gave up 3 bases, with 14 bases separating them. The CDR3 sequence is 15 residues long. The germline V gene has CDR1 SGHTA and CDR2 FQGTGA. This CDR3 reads CASSATSRYYNEQFF. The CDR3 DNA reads TGTGCCAGCAGCGCAACTAGCCGCTACTACAATGAGCAGTTCTTC.

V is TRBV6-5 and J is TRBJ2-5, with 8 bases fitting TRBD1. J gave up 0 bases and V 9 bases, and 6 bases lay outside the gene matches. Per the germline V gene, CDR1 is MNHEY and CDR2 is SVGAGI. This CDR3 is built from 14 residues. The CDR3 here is CASNTGGNQETQYF. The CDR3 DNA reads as TGTGCCAGTAACACAGGGGGTAACCAAGAGACCCAGTACTTC.

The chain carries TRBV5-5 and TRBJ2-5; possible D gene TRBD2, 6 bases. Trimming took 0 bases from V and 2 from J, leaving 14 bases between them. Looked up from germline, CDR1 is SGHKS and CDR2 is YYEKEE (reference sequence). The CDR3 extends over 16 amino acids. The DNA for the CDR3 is TGTGCCAGCAGCTTGGGGGGAGGCCGACAACAAGAGACCCAGTACTTC. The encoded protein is CASSLGGGRQQETQYF.

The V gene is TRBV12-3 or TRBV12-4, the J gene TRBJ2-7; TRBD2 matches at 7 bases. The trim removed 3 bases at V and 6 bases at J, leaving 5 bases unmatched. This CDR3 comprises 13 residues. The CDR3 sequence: CASSLKGRGEQYF. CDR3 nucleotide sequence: TGTGCCAGCAGTTTGAAAGGGAGGGGCGAGCAGTACTTC.

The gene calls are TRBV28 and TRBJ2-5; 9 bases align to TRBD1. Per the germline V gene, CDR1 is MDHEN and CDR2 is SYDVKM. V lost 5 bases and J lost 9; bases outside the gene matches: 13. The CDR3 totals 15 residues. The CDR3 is CASSAPTGGENPQYF. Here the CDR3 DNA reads TGTGCCAGCAGTGCCCCAACAGGGGGCGAAAACCCCCAGTACTTC. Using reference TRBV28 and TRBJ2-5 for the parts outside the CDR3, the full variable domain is DVKVTQSSRYLVKRTGEKVFLECVQDMDHENMFWYRQDPGLGLRLIYFSYDVKMKEKGDIPEGYSVSREKKERFSLILESASTNQTSMYLCASSAPTGGENPQYFGPGTRLLVL.

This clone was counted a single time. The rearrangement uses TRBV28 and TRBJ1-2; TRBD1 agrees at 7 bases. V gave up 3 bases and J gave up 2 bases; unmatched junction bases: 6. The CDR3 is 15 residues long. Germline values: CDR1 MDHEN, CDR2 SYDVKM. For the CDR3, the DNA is TGTGCCAGCAGTTTCCCTACGACAGGGAACTATGGCTACACCTTC. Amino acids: CASSFPTTGNYGYTF.

CDR3 in DNA: TGTGCCAGCAGTTTCAAGTTGCTAGGGGAGAACACTGAAGCTTTCTTT. Its translation is CASSFKLLGENTEAFF. V gene TRBV6-2 or TRBV6-3 combines with J gene TRBJ1-1; D possibly corresponds to TRBD1 (5 bases). Germline CDR1 and CDR2: MNHEY and SVGEGT. This CDR3 has 16 amino acids. Trimming pared 4 bases from V and 1 base from J, leaving 16 bases between.

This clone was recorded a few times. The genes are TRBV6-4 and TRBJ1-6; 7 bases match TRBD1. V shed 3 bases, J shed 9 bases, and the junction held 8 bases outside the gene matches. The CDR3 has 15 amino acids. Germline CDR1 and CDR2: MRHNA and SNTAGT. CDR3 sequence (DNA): TGTGCCAGCAGTGAAGGGGGCGGGATTGGTTCACCCCTCCACTTT. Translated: CASSEGGGIGSPLHF.

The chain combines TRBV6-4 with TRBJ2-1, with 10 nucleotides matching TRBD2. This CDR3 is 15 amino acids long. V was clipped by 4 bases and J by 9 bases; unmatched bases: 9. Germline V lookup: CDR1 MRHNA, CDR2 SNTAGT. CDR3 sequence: CASSVASGRGSEQFF. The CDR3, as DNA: TGTGCCAGCAGTGTCGCTAGCGGGAGAGGCAGTGAGCAGTTCTTC.

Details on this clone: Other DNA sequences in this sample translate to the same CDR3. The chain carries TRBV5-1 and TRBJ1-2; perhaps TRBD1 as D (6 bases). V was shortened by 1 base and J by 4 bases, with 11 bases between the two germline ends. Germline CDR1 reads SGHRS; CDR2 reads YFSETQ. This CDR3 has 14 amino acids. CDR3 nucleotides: TGCGCCAGCAGCTTGACAACAGGGTTCTATGGCTACACCTTC. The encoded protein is CASSLTTGFYGYTF.

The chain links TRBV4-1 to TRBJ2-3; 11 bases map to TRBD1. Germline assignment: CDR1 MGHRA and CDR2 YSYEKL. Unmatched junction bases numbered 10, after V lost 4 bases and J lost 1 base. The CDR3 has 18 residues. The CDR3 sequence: CASSLGQGADFRTDTQYF. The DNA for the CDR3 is TGCGCCAGCAGCCTCGGACAGGGGGCCGACTTTCGCACAGATACGCAGTATTTT.

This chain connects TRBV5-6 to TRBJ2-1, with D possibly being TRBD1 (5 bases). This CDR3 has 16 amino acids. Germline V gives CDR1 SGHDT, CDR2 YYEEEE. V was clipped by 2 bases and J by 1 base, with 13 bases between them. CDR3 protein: CASSFETAGSYNEQFF. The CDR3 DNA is TGTGCCAGCAGCTTTGAGACAGCTGGGTCCTACAATGAGCAGTTCTTC.

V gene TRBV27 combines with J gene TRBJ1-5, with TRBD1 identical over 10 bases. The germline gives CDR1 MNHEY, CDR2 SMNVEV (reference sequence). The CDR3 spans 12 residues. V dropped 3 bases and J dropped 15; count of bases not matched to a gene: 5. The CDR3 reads CASSLTGGASHF. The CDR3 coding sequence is TGTGCCAGCAGTTTGACAGGGGGCGCATCGCATTTT.

The CDR3 DNA sequence: TGTGCCAGCAGCCAAGCGGCGGGGTCCTCAAACTATGGCTACACCTTC. Protein sequence: CASSQAAGSSNYGYTF. The chain has TRBV3-1 (or the pseudogene TRBV3-2) and TRBJ1-2; D unresolved. The V end was cut by 1 base, the J end by 2 bases, with 14 bases between. The CDR3 extends over 16 amino acids. Germline CDR1 reads LGHDT; CDR2 reads YNNKEL (reference sequence).

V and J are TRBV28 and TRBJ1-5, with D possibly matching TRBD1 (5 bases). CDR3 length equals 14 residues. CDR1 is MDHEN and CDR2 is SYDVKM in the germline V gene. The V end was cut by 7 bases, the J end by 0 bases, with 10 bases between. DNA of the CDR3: TGTGCCAGCATCGACGGGGGTAGCAATCAGCCCCAGCATTTT. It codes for CASIDGGSNQPQHF. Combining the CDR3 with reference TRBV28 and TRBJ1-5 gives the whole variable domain DVKVTQSSRYLVKRTGEKVFLECVQDMDHENMFWYRQDPGLGLRLIYFSYDVKMKEKGDIPEGYSVSREKKERFSLILESASTNQTSMYLCASIDGGSNQPQHFGDGTRLSIL.

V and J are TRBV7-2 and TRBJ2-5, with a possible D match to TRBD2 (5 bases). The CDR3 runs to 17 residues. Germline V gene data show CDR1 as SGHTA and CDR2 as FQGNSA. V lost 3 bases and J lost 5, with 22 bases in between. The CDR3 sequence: CASSFSWGSGVWETQYF. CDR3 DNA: TGTGCCAGCAGCTTCTCCTGGGGAAGCGGAGTGTGGGAGACCCAGTACTTC.

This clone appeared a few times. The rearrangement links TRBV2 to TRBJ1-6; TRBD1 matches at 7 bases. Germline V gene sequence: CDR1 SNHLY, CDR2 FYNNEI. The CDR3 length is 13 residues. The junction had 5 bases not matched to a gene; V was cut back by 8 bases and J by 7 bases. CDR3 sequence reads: CASVTGNNSPLHF. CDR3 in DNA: TGTGCCAGCGTGACAGGGAACAATTCACCCCTCCACTTT.

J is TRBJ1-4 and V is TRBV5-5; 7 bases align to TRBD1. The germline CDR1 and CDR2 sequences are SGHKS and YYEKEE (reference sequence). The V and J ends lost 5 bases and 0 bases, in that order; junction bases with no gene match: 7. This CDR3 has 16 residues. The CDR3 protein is CASSRDRDTTNEKLFF. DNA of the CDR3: TGTGCCAGCAGTAGGGACAGAGATACAACTAATGAAAAACTGTTTTTT.

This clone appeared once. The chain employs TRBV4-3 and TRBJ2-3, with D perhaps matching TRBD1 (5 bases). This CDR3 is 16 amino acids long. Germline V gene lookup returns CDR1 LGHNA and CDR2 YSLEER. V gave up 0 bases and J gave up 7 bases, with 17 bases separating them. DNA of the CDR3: TGCGCCAGCAGCCAAGAGAGAGGACATTTAGGATATACGCAGTATTTT. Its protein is CASSQERGHLGYTQYF.

The CDR3 here is CASNALDRGGNTEAFF. CDR3 sequence (DNA): TGTGCCAGCAACGCACTAGACAGGGGAGGGAACACTGAAGCTTTCTTT. The V call is TRBV7-9, the J call TRBJ1-1, with 8 bases fitting TRBD1. This CDR3 comprises 16 residues. V shed 7 bases, J shed 1 base, and the junction held 11 bases outside the gene matches. In germline, CDR1 is SEHNR, CDR2 FQNEAQ (reference sequence).

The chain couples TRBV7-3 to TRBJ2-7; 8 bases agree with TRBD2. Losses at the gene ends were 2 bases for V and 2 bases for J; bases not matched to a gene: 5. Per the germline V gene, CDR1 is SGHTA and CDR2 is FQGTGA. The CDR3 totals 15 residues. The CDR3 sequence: CASSLSSGSTYEQYF. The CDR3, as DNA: TGTGCCAGCAGCTTATCCAGCGGGAGCACCTACGAGCAGTACTTC.

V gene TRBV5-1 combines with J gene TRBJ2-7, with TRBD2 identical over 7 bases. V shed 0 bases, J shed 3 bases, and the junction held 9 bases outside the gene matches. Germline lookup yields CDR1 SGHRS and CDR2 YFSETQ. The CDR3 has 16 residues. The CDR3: CASSLAPSSGYYEQYF. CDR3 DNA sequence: TGCGCCAGCAGCTTGGCACCTTCTAGCGGATACTACGAGCAGTACTTC.

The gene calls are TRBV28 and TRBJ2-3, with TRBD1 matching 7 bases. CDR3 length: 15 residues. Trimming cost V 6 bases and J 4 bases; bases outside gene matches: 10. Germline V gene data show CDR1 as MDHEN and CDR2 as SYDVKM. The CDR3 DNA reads TGTGCCAGCAGCCTCCCGGGACAGCTAGCAGATACGCAGTATTTT. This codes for CASSLPGQLADTQYF. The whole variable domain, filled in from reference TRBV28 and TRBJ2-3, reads DVKVTQSSRYLVKRTGEKVFLECVQDMDHENMFWYRQDPGLGLRLIYFSYDVKMKEKGDIPEGYSVSREKKERFSLILESASTNQTSMYLCASSLPGQLADTQYFGPGTRLTVL.